This T cell receptor beta chain was captured by sequencing in a study of shared clonotypes between healthy human individuals. Study-level information: CD4 naive and memory got three plates each, CD8 naive two, CD8 memory one.

Germline values: CDR1 SEHNR, CDR2 FQNEAQ (reference sequence). The CDR3 is 12 amino acids. Trimming took off 2 bases at V and 4 bases at J, with 3 bases between the two ends. Several immunoSEQ plates received, in even portions, the genomic DNA of each subset. Here immunoSEQ multiplex PCR was the method, and the copy in TCRdb shows in-frame clones only, minus some. The sample carries some 95,000 clones, almost 70% recorded once. The sequence derives from a man aged 25-45 years in good health. The chain has TRBV7-9 and TRBJ2-1; D call uncertain. Sequencing used memory CD8+ T cells sorted from blood. Subset in this sample: CD45RO+ cells pooled with CCR7-negative TemRA cells. CDR3 residues: CASSLSYNEQFF. CDR3 bases: TGTGCCAGCAGCTTATCATACAATGAGCAGTTCTTC.